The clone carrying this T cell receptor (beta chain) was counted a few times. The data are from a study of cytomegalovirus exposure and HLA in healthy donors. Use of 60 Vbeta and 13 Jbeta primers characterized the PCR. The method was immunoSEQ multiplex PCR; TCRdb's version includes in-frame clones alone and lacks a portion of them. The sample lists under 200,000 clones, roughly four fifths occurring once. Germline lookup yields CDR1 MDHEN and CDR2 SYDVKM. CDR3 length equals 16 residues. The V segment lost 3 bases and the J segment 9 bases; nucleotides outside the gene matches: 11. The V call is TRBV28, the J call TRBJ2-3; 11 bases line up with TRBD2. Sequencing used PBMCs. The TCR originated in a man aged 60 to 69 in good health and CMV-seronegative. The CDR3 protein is CASSLTSGTATNTQYF. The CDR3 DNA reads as TGTGCCAGCAGTTTGACTAGCGGGACCGCTACCAACACGCAGTATTTT.